The present TCR beta chain was sequenced within a study of naive CD8 T cells in extremely preterm neonates. Study-level findings and limits: Preterm neonates had significantly lower iChao1 richness than other age groups.

To note about this clone: Its cognate antigen is unknown.

Profiling relied on immunoSEQ multiplex PCR, and the TCRdb table lists in-frame clones only, not all of them. The repertoire includes around 6,600 clones, about 98% of them detected once, and about 0.29% sits in the top ten. Sequencing was performed on naive CD8+ T cells from blood. The receptor was isolated from a human donor in good health.

CDR3 residues: CASSSRTTGGPDTQYF. The DNA for the CDR3 is TGTGCCAGCAGCTCTCGAACGACAGGCGGACCAGATACGCAGTATTTT. The chain links TRBV7-6 to TRBJ2-3; tentatively, D is TRBD1 (6 bases). The CDR3 extends over 16 amino acids. Trimming took 4 bases from V and 4 from J, leaving 18 bases between them. Germline V gene data show CDR1 as SGHVS and CDR2 as FNYEAQ. The full variable domain, with the rest looked up from reference TRBV7-6 and TRBJ2-3, is GAGVSQSPRYKVTKRGQDVALRCDPISGHVSLYWYRQALGQGPEFLTYFNYEAQQDKSGLPNDRFSAERPEGSISTLTIQRTEQRDSAMYRCASSSRTTGGPDTQYFGPGTRLTVL.